This T cell receptor beta chain was identified during a study of T cell repertoires in cytomegalovirus infection. Study observations and caveats: Across the ex vivo response, the dominant clonotypes were HLA-C-restricted CMV-specific TCR beta clonotypes. Identification of carriers of CMV plus the relevant HLA was achieved through cumulative public TCR beta family frequency.

Concerning this clonotype: Its cognate antigen is unknown.

The germline V gene encodes CDR1 MDHEN and CDR2 SYDVKM. Losses at the gene ends were 0 bases for V and 5 bases for J; bases not matched to a gene: 4. The CDR3 extends over 16 amino acids. TCRdb re-analysed the reads in MiXCR, keeping a single row per CDR3 protein. This table holds 680,000 or so distinct CDR3 sequences, about 30% found once. The TCR was taken from a human donor in good health (CMV status not recorded). Some clones in this sample may be carry-over from other donors' samples. The sample was cultured PBMCs, taken from culture after CMV antigen stimulation. This chain links TRBV28 with TRBJ2-3, with TRBD2 matching 11 bases. CDR3 region: CASSLWVAGGLDTQYF. As DNA, the CDR3 is TGTGCCAGCAGTTTATGGGTAGCGGGGGGGCTAGATACGCAGTATTTT.